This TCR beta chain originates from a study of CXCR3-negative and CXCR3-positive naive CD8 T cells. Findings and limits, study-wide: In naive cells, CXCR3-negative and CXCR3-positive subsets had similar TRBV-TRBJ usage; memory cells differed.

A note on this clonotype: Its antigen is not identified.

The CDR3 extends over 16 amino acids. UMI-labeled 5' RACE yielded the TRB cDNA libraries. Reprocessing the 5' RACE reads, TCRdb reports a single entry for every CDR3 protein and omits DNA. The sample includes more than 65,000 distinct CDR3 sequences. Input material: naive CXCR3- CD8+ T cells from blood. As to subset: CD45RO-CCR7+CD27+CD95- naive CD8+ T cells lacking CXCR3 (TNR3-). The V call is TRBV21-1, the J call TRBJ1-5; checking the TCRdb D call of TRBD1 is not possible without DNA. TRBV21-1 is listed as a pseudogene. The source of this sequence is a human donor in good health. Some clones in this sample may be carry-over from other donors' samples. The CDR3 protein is CASSKASRGHGQPQHF.